The rows below give T cell receptor beta chains drawn from one sample of a study of shared clonotypes between healthy human individuals. Using immunoSEQ multiplex PCR, the repertoire was profiled, and TCRdb retains in-frame clones only, with some absent. The sample holds about 380,000 clones; 90% to 98% are singletons and the top ten take 0.32%. Sequencing input: memory CD8+ T cells sorted from blood. All receptors derive from a man aged 25 to 40 in good health. Both conserved end residues are part of each CDR3. D genes are given only for firm matches. Clone size is stated in some rows and not others, as once, few, many or a class when expanded.

d_call: -
clone_size: -
v_call: TRBV10-3
j_call: TRBJ2-2
cdr3_nt: TGTGCCATCTCTTCAGGGTTGGCCGGGGAGCTGTTTTTT
cdr3_aa: CAISSGLAGELFF

d_call: -
clone_size: -
v_call: TRBV19
j_call: TRBJ2-1
cdr3_nt: TGTGCCAGTAACAAGGATCTCGGGACCTACAATGAGCAGTTCTTC
cdr3_aa: CASNKDLGTYNEQFF

d_call: -
clone_size: -
v_call: TRBV7-9
j_call: TRBJ1-5
cdr3_nt: TGTGCCAGCAGCTCAACCTTTAGCAATCAGCCCCAGCATTTT
cdr3_aa: CASSSTFSNQPQHF

d_call: -
clone_size: -
v_call: TRBV19
j_call: TRBJ2-7
cdr3_nt: TGTGCCAGTAGTATGGGTCGGGGCTACGAGCAGTACTTC
cdr3_aa: CASSMGRGYEQYF

d_call: TRBD1
clone_size: -
v_call: TRBV11-2
j_call: TRBJ1-2
cdr3_nt: TGTGCCAGCAGCTTAGGTGAGGGGGCGAATGGCTACACCTTC
cdr3_aa: CASSLGEGANGYTF

d_call: TRBD2
clone_size: -
v_call: TRBV4-2
j_call: TRBJ2-1
cdr3_nt: TGTGCCAGCAGCCAGGGCCGGACTAGCGGGGCACACAATGAGCAGTTCTTC
cdr3_aa: CASSQGRTSGAHNEQFF

d_call: -
clone_size: once
v_call: TRBV7-2
j_call: TRBJ2-3
cdr3_nt: TGTGCCAGCAGCTTACGGCCTAGCACAGATACGCAGTATTTT
cdr3_aa: CASSLRPSTDTQYF

d_call: -
clone_size: once
v_call: TRBV7-2
j_call: TRBJ1-5
cdr3_nt: TGTGCCAGCAGCTTAGCGTTCAATCAGCCCCAGCATTTT
cdr3_aa: CASSLAFNQPQHF

d_call: TRBD1
clone_size: -
v_call: TRBV29-1
j_call: TRBJ2-3
cdr3_nt: TGCAGCGTAAATCGGGACAGACTAAACACAGATACGCAGTATTTT
cdr3_aa: CSVNRDRLNTDTQYF

d_call: -
clone_size: -
v_call: TRBV2
j_call: TRBJ1-2
cdr3_nt: TGTGCCAGCAGTGAAGCCCCGGACGGCTATGGCTACACCTTC
cdr3_aa: CASSEAPDGYGYTF

d_call: -
clone_size: -
v_call: TRBV7-9
j_call: TRBJ2-5
cdr3_nt: TGTGCCAGCAGCCCGGCAGAGACCCAGTACTTC
cdr3_aa: CASSPAETQYF

d_call: TRBD1
clone_size: -
v_call: TRBV7-9
j_call: TRBJ1-3
cdr3_nt: TGTGCCACCAAACTGACAGGGGAGCCTGGAAACACCATATATTTT
cdr3_aa: CATKLTGEPGNTIYF

d_call: -
clone_size: -
v_call: TRBV30
j_call: TRBJ2-2
cdr3_nt: TGTGCCTGGAGCGAGGGCACGGCCGGGGAGCTGTTTTTT
cdr3_aa: CAWSEGTAGELFF

d_call: TRBD1
clone_size: once
v_call: TRBV27
j_call: TRBJ1-2
cdr3_nt: TGTGCCAGCAGTCCTAATTACAGGGGGCTAGCTTTACGGGCTAATGGCTACACCTTC
cdr3_aa: CASSPNYRGLALRANGYTF

d_call: -
clone_size: -
v_call: TRBV4-1
j_call: TRBJ2-1
cdr3_nt: TGCGCCAGCAGGGCGCCCGGGACCAACCACAATGAGCAGTTCTTC
cdr3_aa: CASRAPGTNHNEQFF

d_call: -
clone_size: -
v_call: TRBV25-1
j_call: TRBJ2-7
cdr3_nt: TGTGCCAGCAGTGACAGTATGAACTACGAGCAGTACTTC
cdr3_aa: CASSDSMNYEQYF

d_call: -
clone_size: -
v_call: TRBV5-6
j_call: TRBJ2-2
cdr3_nt: TGTGCCAGCAGCTTGGGGCGGTCGAACACCGGGGAGCTGTTTTTT
cdr3_aa: CASSLGRSNTGELFF

d_call: -
clone_size: few
v_call: TRBV30
j_call: TRBJ1-1
cdr3_nt: TGTGCCTGGAGTAAACTTAGGAACACTGAAGCTTTCTTT
cdr3_aa: CAWSKLRNTEAFF

d_call: -
clone_size: -
v_call: TRBV4-1
j_call: TRBJ2-1
cdr3_nt: TGCGCCAGCAGCCACCCCTACAGTGGGCAGTTCTTC
cdr3_aa: CASSHPYSGQFF

d_call: -
clone_size: -
v_call: TRBV5-1
j_call: TRBJ1-2
cdr3_nt: TGCGCCAGCAGCCGCGATACAGCTAACTATGGCTACACCTTC
cdr3_aa: CASSRDTANYGYTF

d_call: -
clone_size: -
v_call: TRBV15
j_call: TRBJ2-3
cdr3_nt: TGTGCCACCAGCGGAGTGGGAGACAGTGGCACAGATACGCAGTATTTT
cdr3_aa: CATSGVGDSGTDTQYF

d_call: TRBD1
clone_size: -
v_call: TRBV11-1
j_call: TRBJ1-2
cdr3_nt: TGTGCCAGCAGCTTTGACAGGGTTGGCTATGGCTACACCTTC
cdr3_aa: CASSFDRVGYGYTF

d_call: -
clone_size: -
v_call: TRBV28
j_call: TRBJ2-1
cdr3_nt: TGTGCCAGCAGTCCAGACTCGGGGGCGACCAATGAGCAGTTCTTC
cdr3_aa: CASSPDSGATNEQFF

d_call: -
clone_size: -
v_call: TRBV27
j_call: TRBJ1-2
cdr3_nt: TGTGCCAGCAGTGGGGGGCTTAACTATGGCTACACCTTC
cdr3_aa: CASSGGLNYGYTF

d_call: -
clone_size: -
v_call: TRBV28
j_call: TRBJ2-5
cdr3_nt: TGTGCCAGCAGTTGGGACGGAATGTACCAAGAGACCCAGTACTTC
cdr3_aa: CASSWDGMYQETQYF

d_call: TRBD2
clone_size: -
v_call: TRBV7-9
j_call: TRBJ2-1
cdr3_nt: TGTGCCAGCAGCCTCGGGACTAGCGGGCATAGTGAGCAGTTCTTC
cdr3_aa: CASSLGTSGHSEQFF

d_call: -
clone_size: -
v_call: TRBV7-9
j_call: TRBJ1-1
cdr3_nt: TGTGCCAGCAGCTTAGCGGGGCGGAAGACTGAAGCTTTCTTT
cdr3_aa: CASSLAGRKTEAFF

d_call: -
clone_size: -
v_call: TRBV4-1
j_call: TRBJ2-7
cdr3_nt: TGCGCCAGCAGCCAAGGCCCTACTGTACCCTACGAGCAGTACTTC
cdr3_aa: CASSQGPTVPYEQYF

d_call: TRBD1
clone_size: -
v_call: TRBV7-3
j_call: TRBJ2-6
cdr3_nt: TGTGCCAGCAGCTTACGGGGACAGGGGGCCACTGGGGCCAACGTCCTGACTTTC
cdr3_aa: CASSLRGQGATGANVLTF

d_call: -
clone_size: -
v_call: TRBV13
j_call: TRBJ2-5
cdr3_nt: TGTGCCAGCAGCTTAGGGGCAGGGGCGTTCCAAGAGACCCAGTACTTC
cdr3_aa: CASSLGAGAFQETQYF

d_call: -
clone_size: -
v_call: TRBV27
j_call: TRBJ2-2
cdr3_nt: TGTGCCAGCAGTTTATTCCGGACGAACACCGGGGAGCTGTTTTTT
cdr3_aa: CASSLFRTNTGELFF

d_call: TRBD1
clone_size: -
v_call: TRBV9
j_call: TRBJ2-7
cdr3_nt: TGTGCCAGCAGCCCGACAGGGGAATTCTACGAGCAGTACTTC
cdr3_aa: CASSPTGEFYEQYF

d_call: TRBD2
clone_size: -
v_call: TRBV10-3
j_call: TRBJ2-1
cdr3_nt: TGTGCCACCGGCACTAGCGGGTCGGATGAGCAGTTCTTC
cdr3_aa: CATGTSGSDEQFF

d_call: TRBD2
clone_size: -
v_call: TRBV7-9
j_call: TRBJ2-5
cdr3_nt: TGTGCCAGCAGCTTGACTAGCGGGCAAGAGACCCAGTACTTC
cdr3_aa: CASSLTSGQETQYF

d_call: TRBD1
clone_size: -
v_call: TRBV6-1
j_call: TRBJ1-2
cdr3_nt: TGTGCCAGCAGTGATACCCCAGGGGGGGGCTATGGCTACACCTTC
cdr3_aa: CASSDTPGGGYGYTF

d_call: -
clone_size: once
v_call: TRBV28
j_call: TRBJ1-2
cdr3_nt: TGTGCCAGCAGTTTATTGGGGGGTAGGAGCTACACCTTC
cdr3_aa: CASSLLGGRSYTF

d_call: -
clone_size: -
v_call: TRBV7-2
j_call: TRBJ1-5
cdr3_nt: TGTGCCAGCAGCTCCACGGGGCCTGGGGAGCCCCAGCATTTT
cdr3_aa: CASSSTGPGEPQHF

d_call: -
clone_size: once
v_call: TRBV6-5
j_call: TRBJ2-7
cdr3_nt: TGTGCCAGCAGTTACGGGACTCCAAGCTCCTACGAGCAGTACTTC
cdr3_aa: CASSYGTPSSYEQYF

d_call: -
clone_size: -
v_call: TRBV25-1
j_call: TRBJ2-3
cdr3_nt: TGTGCCAGCGAGGAGATTAGGGGGGTCACAGATACGCAGTATTTT
cdr3_aa: CASEEIRGVTDTQYF

d_call: -
clone_size: -
v_call: TRBV2
j_call: TRBJ1-4
cdr3_nt: TGTGCCAGCCGGTCTCAGACAGGCCTTAATGAAAAACTGTTTTTT
cdr3_aa: CASRSQTGLNEKLFF